This T cell receptor (beta chain) was retrieved from a study of CD8 T cells in ankylosing spondylitis. This clonotype was observed a handful of times. Its antigen remains unidentified. One entry per CDR3 protein, called by TCRdb with MiXCR from the 5' RACE reads. The repertoire has just under 350,000 distinct CDR3 sequences, around 15% of them found once; the top ten carry 0.85% to 1.4%. General study results and limits: Ankylosing spondylitis blood appeared to be characterized by a TCR beta motif of eight highly homologous variants. Reportedly, significant enrichment of disease-linked clones occurred in matched ankylosing spondylitis synovial fluid.

With 6 bases removed from V and 5 bases from J, the gap between germline ends came to 7 bases. The length of the CDR3 is 10 residues. CDR1 and CDR2 from the germline V gene are SQVTM and ANQGSEA. The sample was blood, either unsorted or a sorted T cell fraction (not recorded which). The sequence derives from a male donor with ankylosing spondylitis or in good health (not recorded which). The V call is TRBV29-1, the J call TRBJ1-1; D perhaps matches TRBD1 (6 bases). The CDR3 DNA is TGCAGCGTGCAGGGGACTGAAGCTTTCTTT. It specifies CSVQGTEAFF. Supplemented by reference TRBV29-1 and TRBJ1-1, the full variable domain reads SAVISQKPSRDICQRGTSLTIQCQVDSQVTMMFWYRQQPGQSLTLIATANQGSEATYESGFVIDKFPISRPNLTFSTLTVSNMSPEDSSIYLCSVQGTEAFFGQGTRLTVV.